A single sample is the source of the 31 T cell receptor beta chains below, sequenced in a study of spatial heterogeneity in lung cancer. Study conclusions and caveats: Counts of expanded intratumoral alpha and beta TCRs tracked tumor mutation counts.

Using its own MiXCR run on the 5' RACE reads, TCRdb lists one record per CDR3 protein. Altogether 5,000 to 6,000 distinct CDR3 sequences are present, around 15% being singletons, with the ten largest covering about 16%. For these TCRs, the target antigens are not known. This sample's time point: sample taken at primary tumor resection. The source was lung tumor tissue, collected at surgery. The receptors originated from a female donor with early-stage non-small cell lung cancer.

This clonotype showed up many times. This chain links TRBV7-2 with TRBJ2-1, with D possibly called TRBD1 or TRBD2 (5 bases each). Trimming cost V 5 bases and J 6 bases, with 17 bases left between them. The germline V gene has CDR1 SGHTA and CDR2 FQGNSA. This CDR3 comprises 15 residues. Here the CDR3 reads CASSNRDQGSNEQFF. CDR3 in DNA: TGTGCCAGCAGCAACCGGGACCAGGGTTCCAATGAGCAGTTCTTC.

This clonotype is labeled as medium-sized. The chain is built from TRBV28 and TRBJ2-7; 9 bases are shared with TRBD1. From germline, CDR1 is MDHEN and CDR2 SYDVKM. This CDR3 is built from 15 residues. V trimming: 4 bases; J trimming: 4 bases; junction bases outside the gene matches: 8. The CDR3, as DNA: TGTGCCAGCAGTTCGGAAGGACAGGGGCGATACGAGCAGTACTTC. It codes for CASSSEGQGRYEQYF.

By share of the sample, this clonotype is medium-sized. The chain couples TRBV3-1 to TRBJ1-5, with a weak D call TRBD1 (5 bases). Germline assignment: CDR1 LGHDT and CDR2 YNNKEL (reference sequence). The CDR3 extends over 16 amino acids. The V end lost 0 bases, the J end lost 6 bases, and 15 bases lay between the germline ends. The CDR3 DNA sequence: TGTGCCAGCAGCCAAGATGACGGGCAGGGAAGTCAGCCCCAGCATTTT. Translating it yields CASSQDDGQGSQPQHF.

This clonotype is labeled as medium-sized (0.01 to 0.1%). The chain links TRBV28 to TRBJ1-2, with unresolved D. Trimming took 4 bases from V and 4 from J, leaving 16 bases between them. Germline CDR1 reads MDHEN; CDR2 reads SYDVKM. The CDR3 runs 15 residues. In nucleotides, the CDR3 is TGTGCCAGCAGTTCCCGTGGCTCCGTCATCTATGGCTACACCTTC. This codes for CASSSRGSVIYGYTF.

The sample holds many counts of this clonotype. This chain uses TRBV7-3 with TRBJ2-1, with TRBD2 matching over 12 bases. Germline values: CDR1 SGHTA, CDR2 FQGTGA. J lost 6 bases, V lost 5 bases, and 8 bases had no gene match. The CDR3 is 16 residues long. CDR3 DNA sequence: TGTGCCAGCAGCCCCCGACTAGCGGGAGATTTCAATGAGCAGTTCTTC. This sequence encodes CASSPRLAGDFNEQFF.

This clonotype is medium-sized by share. The rearrangement uses TRBV5-4 and TRBJ2-3; D gene uncertain. V was clipped by 4 bases and J by 2 bases, with 8 bases between them. This CDR3 comprises 13 residues. Germline CDR1 SGHNT, CDR2 YYREEE (reference sequence). The CDR3 bases are TGTGCCAGCAGCCCCGATACCACAGATACGCAGTATTTT. This translates into CASSPDTTDTQYF.

This clonotype is termed medium-sized (0.01 to 0.1%). The chain uses TRBV28 and TRBJ1-2; TRBD1 is a possible D gene (6 bases). CDR3 length: 14 residues. From germline, CDR1 is MDHEN and CDR2 SYDVKM. Trimming left V 2 bases short and J 8 bases short, with 15 bases between. The CDR3 protein is CASSLDGGGLGYTF. DNA for the CDR3: TGTGCCAGCAGTTTAGATGGAGGGGGTCTCGGCTACACCTTC.

This clonotype came up many times. The chain couples TRBV6-2 or TRBV6-3 to TRBJ2-1; TRBD2 matches at 7 bases. The germline gives CDR1 MNHEY, CDR2 SVGEGT. CDR3 size: 16 residues. V lost 2 bases and J lost 3; bases outside the gene matches: 7. CDR3 coding DNA: TGTGCCAGCAGTTACGGTGCGGGAGATATCTACAATGAGCAGTTCTTC. It codes for CASSYGAGDIYNEQFF.

This clonotype was seen many times. A junction end diverges from the germline sequence, so it may reflect a read error. The chain couples TRBV11-2 to TRBJ2-5; no clear D gene. CDR3 size: 14 residues. Germline CDR1 is SGHAT and CDR2 is FQNNGV. The CDR3 DNA is TGTGCCAGCAGCTTAGGTGGTAGCTTGAAGGTGGGGAACTTC. Amino acids: CASSLGGSLKVGNF.

This clonotype rates as medium-sized. This rearrangement joins TRBV11-2 to TRBJ2-7; D possibly matches TRBD1 or TRBD2 (5 bases each). The CDR3 consists of 14 residues. The germline gives CDR1 SGHAT, CDR2 FQNNGV. The V gene lost 3 bases and the J gene lost 6 bases, with 15 bases spanning the gap. The CDR3 sequence is CASSFGGVSGEQYV. In nucleotides, the CDR3 is TGTGCCAGCAGCTTTGGGGGAGTCAGTGGCGAGCAGTACGTC.

This clonotype was seen only a few times. The V gene is TRBV11-1, the J gene TRBJ2-1; the D is unclear. The ends were cut back, 5 bases at V and 6 bases at J, with 8 bases in the middle. CDR3 size: 12 residues. CDR1 and CDR2 (germline): SGHAT, FQDESV (reference sequence). The CDR3 is CASSPDSNEQFF. The CDR3 nucleotides read TGTGCCAGCAGCCCTGATAGCAATGAGCAGTTCTTC.

By share, this clonotype counts as medium-sized (0.01 to 0.1%). This chain uses TRBV11-3 with TRBJ2-7, with TRBD2 identical over 14 bases. CDR3 length: 22 residues. Trimming took 5 bases from V and 1 from J; bases not matched to a gene: 22. CDR1 SGHNT and CDR2 YENEEA come from the germline V gene. The CDR3, as DNA: TGTGCCAGCAGCCCACCAACTTCCCCCGGGACTAGCGGGAGAAGAGGGTCCTACGAGCAGTACGTC. It translates to CASSPPTSPGTSGRRGSYEQYV.

This clonotype rates as medium-sized. The rearrangement links TRBV24-1 to TRBJ2-6; D is uncertain. Trimming took off 1 base at V and 0 bases at J, with 21 bases between the two ends. Germline assignment: CDR1 KGHDR and CDR2 SFDVKD. The CDR3 runs to 21 residues. As DNA, the CDR3 is TGTGCCACCAGTGATTTCTTTTTTGTTTTATATTACCACTCTGGGGCCAACGTCCTGACTTTC. Translation gives CATSDFFFVLYYHSGANVLTF.

This clonotype was picked up many times. The genes are TRBV20-1 and TRBJ2-5; D uncertain. The ends were cut back, 6 bases at V and 0 bases at J, with 14 bases in the middle. The CDR3 covers 14 residues. From germline, CDR1 is DFQATT and CDR2 SNEGSKA (reference sequence). CDR3 protein: CSAPSWADQETQYF. The CDR3 nucleotides read TGCAGTGCCCCGAGTTGGGCGGACCAAGAGACCCAGTACTTC.

The chain is built from TRBV6-5 and TRBJ1-2; 9 bases map to TRBD1. The CDR3 has 15 residues. V shed 5 bases and J 7 bases; nucleotides not matched to a gene: 11. The germline V gene encodes CDR1 MNHEY and CDR2 SVGAGI. The CDR3 sequence is CASSQEDRGPSGYTF. CDR3 nucleotide sequence: TGTGCCAGCAGTCAGGAGGACAGGGGCCCCTCTGGCTACACCTTC.

This clonotype is medium-sized within its sample. The chain links TRBV20-1 to TRBJ1-5, with D unclear. The CDR3 covers 13 residues. Germline lookup yields CDR1 DFQATT and CDR2 SNEGSKA (reference sequence). V was pared by 0 bases and J by 5 bases, with 8 bases between. The CDR3 loop reads CSARERIDQPQHF. DNA of the CDR3: TGCAGTGCTAGAGAGAGGATTGATCAGCCCCAGCATTTT.

This clonotype is medium-sized in the sample. The chain couples TRBV3-1 to TRBJ2-2, with 10 positions matching TRBD2. Germline V gene data show CDR1 as LGHDT and CDR2 as YNNKEL (reference sequence). CDR3 length: 14 residues. The ends lost 4 bases at V and 6 bases at J; junction bases unmatched: 2. DNA of the CDR3: TGTGCCAGCAGCCGAGCGGGAGGGGCCGGGGAGCTGTTTTTT. Protein sequence: CASSRAGGAGELFF.

This clonotype was recorded many times. The chain is built from TRBV18 and TRBJ2-3; D unresolved. Trimming shortened V by 5 bases and J by 2 bases, and 14 bases separated the two germline ends. Germline V lookup: CDR1 KGHSH, CDR2 LQKENI. CDR3 length: 15 residues. In nucleotides, the CDR3 is TGTGCCAGCTCAGGTACCATCTATGACACAGATACGCAGTATTTT. This translates into CASSGTIYDTDTQYF.

By share, this clonotype counts as medium-sized. The chain uses TRBV7-8 and TRBJ2-7; D unclear. Trimming took 6 bases from V and 2 from J, leaving 11 bases between them. The CDR3 length is 13 residues. Germline V gene lookup returns CDR1 SGHVS and CDR2 FQNEAQ. CDR3 region: CASSFIDTYEQYV. The CDR3 region has the DNA TGTGCCAGCAGTTTTATTGACACCTACGAGCAGTACGTC.

This clonotype is judged medium-sized. This chain uses TRBV7-2 with TRBJ1-2; D is unresolved. The CDR3 is 15 amino acids. Deletions cut 2 bases from V and 0 bases from J, with 10 bases between. Germline CDR1 is SGHTA and CDR2 is FQGNSA. CDR3 in amino acids: CASSLSGLANYGYTF. In nucleotides, the CDR3 is TGTGCCAGCAGCTTATCGGGATTAGCTAACTATGGCTACACCTTC.

This clonotype was seen at least ten times. This chain uses TRBV28 with TRBJ2-1; the D call may be TRBD1 or TRBD2 (5 bases each). Per germline, CDR1 MDHEN and CDR2 SYDVKM. This CDR3 spans 16 amino acids. The V end lost 3 bases, the J end lost 1 base, and 13 bases lay between the germline ends. The DNA for the CDR3 is TGTGCCAGCAGTTTGGGGCGGGCAAAGTCCTACAATGAGCAGTTCTTC. Its translation is CASSLGRAKSYNEQFF.

In its sample, this clonotype is medium-sized. V is TRBV6-5 and J is TRBJ2-3; 7 bases are a match to TRBD1. CDR1 MNHEY and CDR2 SVGAGI come from the germline V gene. V shed 6 bases, J shed 0 bases, and the junction held 6 bases outside the gene matches. The CDR3 spans 15 residues. For the CDR3, the DNA is TGTGCCAGCAGACCAGGACAGGCTAGCACAGATACGCAGTATTTT. As protein: CASRPGQASTDTQYF.

The table lists this clonotype with a few counts. This sequence joins TRBV7-2 and TRBJ2-1; TRBD2 agrees at 9 bases. The CDR3 is made up of 16 amino acids. Germline CDR1 is SGHTA and CDR2 is FQGNSA. The V and J ends lost 4 bases and 7 bases, in that order; junction bases with no gene match: 11. The CDR3 protein is CASSSTGRAGGNEQFF. The CDR3 DNA sequence: TGTGCCAGCAGCTCCACAGGGCGAGCGGGAGGTAATGAGCAGTTCTTC.

The V gene is TRBV5-5, the J gene TRBJ2-4; D not resolved. Trimming removed 0 bases at V and 6 bases at J, with 7 bases between. CDR3 length: 13 amino acids. Germline V lookup: CDR1 SGHKS, CDR2 YYEKEE (reference sequence). The CDR3 DNA sequence: TGTGCCAGCAGCTTGGCCCAGAGAAACATTCAGTACTTC. Protein sequence: CASSLAQRNIQYF. The whole variable domain, remainder taken from reference TRBV5-5 and TRBJ2-4, is DAGVTQSPTHLIKTRGQQVTLRCSPISGHKSVSWYQQVLGQGPQFIFQYYEKEERGRGNFPDRFSARQFPNYSSELNVNALLLGDSALYLCASSLAQRNIQYFGAGTRLSVL.

This clonotype was detected ten times or more. V usage is TRBV12-3 or TRBV12-4 and J usage is TRBJ1-5, with D hard to call. Trimming shortened V by 6 bases and J by 3 bases, and 12 bases separated the two germline ends. CDR3 size: 14 residues. The CDR3 nucleotides read TGTGCCAGCAGCACGCCGGGATCCAATCAGCCCCAGCATTTT. It translates to CASSTPGSNQPQHF.

This clonotype showed up many times. This sequence joins TRBV14 and TRBJ2-1; D unresolved. CDR1 and CDR2 (germline): SGHDN, FVKESK. Trimming cost V 1 base and J 8 bases, with 15 bases left between them. This CDR3 comprises 15 residues. The CDR3 sequence: CASSQVPLHQDEQFF. In DNA, the CDR3 is TGTGCCAGCAGCCAAGTCCCCTTACATCAGGATGAGCAGTTCTTC.

Sample share makes this clonotype medium-sized (0.01 to 0.1%). The chain couples TRBV28 to TRBJ2-7; 9 bases match TRBD2. Germline V gene lookup returns CDR1 MDHEN and CDR2 SYDVKM. CDR3 length: 13 amino acids. With 6 bases clipped from V and 6 bases from J, the junction kept 6 bases outside the gene matches. As DNA, the CDR3 is TGTGCCAGCAGGAAGGGACTAGCAAGCGAGCAGTACTTC. Translated, it gives CASRKGLASEQYF.

There are many counts of this clonotype. This chain connects TRBV7-9 to TRBJ2-1; D ambiguous. V was shortened by 2 bases and J by 8 bases, with 1 base between the two germline ends. The CDR3 is made up of 10 amino acids. CDR1 and CDR2 from the germline V gene are SEHNR and FQNEAQ (reference sequence). This chain's CDR3 is CASSLYEQFF. The CDR3 DNA reads TGTGCCAGCAGCTTATATGAGCAGTTCTTC.

This clonotype is labeled medium-sized (0.01 to 0.1%). CDR3 sequence: CASAPAASTDTQYF. The CDR3 nucleotides are TGCGCCAGCGCCCCGGCCGCCAGCACAGATACGCAGTATTTT. The rearrangement links TRBV5-1 to TRBJ2-3; the D is unclear. With 7 bases removed from V and 0 bases from J, the gap between germline ends came to 12 bases. From germline, CDR1 is SGHRS and CDR2 YFSETQ. The CDR3 length is 14 residues.

This clonotype was detected many times. V usage is TRBV19 and J usage is TRBJ2-1, with D possibly being TRBD2 (5 bases). The V gene's germline CDR1 is LNHDA and CDR2 SQIVND (reference sequence). Trimming removed 0 bases at V and 8 bases at J, with 11 bases between. The CDR3 sequence is 14 residues long. The CDR3 DNA reads as TGTGCCAGTAGTATAGACTACCCCGGGGATGAGCAGTTCTTC. Encoded protein: CASSIDYPGDEQFF.

This clonotype is medium-sized in the sample. This chain connects TRBV18 to TRBJ2-1; 7 nucleotides agree with TRBD2. This CDR3 has 16 amino acids. The V and J ends lost 3 bases and 6 bases, in that order; junction bases with no gene match: 11. The germline CDR1 and CDR2 sequences are KGHSH and LQKENI. The CDR3 sequence is CASSPASGGRLNEQFF. CDR3 sequence (DNA): TGTGCCAGCTCACCCGCTTCTGGCGGGAGACTCAATGAGCAGTTCTTC.